The 28 T cell receptor beta chains presented below share a single source sample, sequenced in a study of cytomegalovirus exposure and HLA in healthy donors (dated by TCRdb to 2016 to 2017). Library creation used the immunoSEQ multiplex PCR assay. A mixture of 60 forward primers for TCR Vbeta segments and 13 reverse primers for TCR Jbeta segments was used in the multiplex PCR. Sourced from immuneACCESS, this table was stored by TCRdb with only in-frame sequences that have V and J called. A share of the clones is absent; for the studies checked, an unresolved V gene accounts for under half, and the remainder has no known explanation. Present in this sample are about 180,000 clones, 80% to 90% of which were seen just once. Roughly 1.2% of the sample lies in the top ten. The material sequenced was PBMCs. The receptors come from a girl under 10 years old in good health and CMV-seropositive.

V is TRBV13 and J is TRBJ2-7; a weak D match, TRBD2 (6 bases). Trimming took off 3 bases at V and 3 bases at J, with 12 bases between the two ends. Germline V gene sequence: CDR1 PRHDT, CDR2 FYEKMQ (reference sequence). This CDR3 contains 14 residues. CDR3 DNA: TGTGCCAGCAGCTTCCGACGGGGGATCTACGAGCAGTACTTC. Its translation is CASSFRRGIYEQYF.

The chain links TRBV9 to TRBJ1-1; TRBD1 matches 7 bases. The trim removed 0 bases at V and 4 bases at J, leaving 6 bases unmatched. The CDR3 has 15 residues. Germline V gene sequence: CDR1 SGDLS, CDR2 YYNGEE. DNA of the CDR3: TGTGCCAGCAGCGTAGCGGAGACAGGGATCACTGAAGCTTTCTTT. Translated, it gives CASSVAETGITEAFF.

This clone was counted between two and nine times. The CDR3 here is CSVEEHEGTGNGYTF. The CDR3 bases are TGCAGCGTTGAAGAACACGAAGGGACAGGGAATGGCTACACCTTC. V usage is TRBV29-1 and J usage is TRBJ1-2, with TRBD1 matching over 9 bases. Germline V gene sequence: CDR1 SQVTM, CDR2 ANQGSEA. CDR3 length: 15 amino acids. Trimming removed 0 bases from V and 6 bases from J; junction bases left unmatched: 8.

This rearrangement joins TRBV7-3 to TRBJ2-3, with TRBD1 matching over 7 bases. The CDR3 length is 16 residues. J gave up 3 bases and V 4 bases, and 10 bases lay outside the gene matches. Germline lookup yields CDR1 SGHTA and CDR2 FQGTGA. The DNA for the CDR3 is TGTGCCAGCAGCTATCTCGGGACAGCAGGGACAGATACGCAGTATTTT. This sequence encodes CASSYLGTAGTDTQYF.

The chain couples TRBV28 to TRBJ2-1; 7 bases match TRBD2. Trimming at V came to 9 bases and at J to 5 bases, leaving 7 bases not matched to a gene. There are 13 residues in the CDR3. Germline CDR1 and CDR2: MDHEN and SYDVKM. CDR3 region: CASGGEAHNEQFF. For the CDR3, the DNA is TGTGCCAGTGGGGGGGAAGCGCACAATGAGCAGTTCTTC.

The chain links TRBV25-1 to TRBJ1-4, with a weak D call TRBD1 (6 bases). V was cut by 7 bases and J by 6 bases, with 24 bases left in between. Looked up from germline, CDR1 is MGHDK and CDR2 is SYGVNS. CDR3 length: 17 residues. CDR3 loop: CASTTRGPQGGYEKLFF. Written as DNA, the CDR3 is TGTGCCAGCACCACCCGTGGCCCACAGGGTGGCTATGAAAAACTGTTTTTT.

This clone is a singleton in its sample. The CDR3: CASSVHAGGTYEQYF. Here the CDR3 DNA reads TGTGCCAGCAGCGTCCATGCGGGGGGGACCTACGAGCAGTACTTC. The rearrangement joins TRBV28 to TRBJ2-7; TRBD2 matches 9 bases. This CDR3 is 15 amino acids long. Per the germline V gene, CDR1 is MDHEN and CDR2 is SYDVKM. J lost 2 bases, V lost 6 bases, and 8 bases had no gene match.

The rearrangement joins TRBV5-8 to TRBJ2-7; 8 nucleotides match TRBD1. The CDR3 has 16 residues. Germline CDR1 SGHTS, CDR2 YDEGEE. The trim removed 0 bases at V and 0 bases at J, leaving 5 bases unmatched. DNA of the CDR3: TGTGCCAGCAGCTTGGGGACAGGGAGAAACTCCTACGAGCAGTACTTC. It is translated as CASSLGTGRNSYEQYF. The entire variable domain, with the rest obtained from reference TRBV5-8 and TRBJ2-7, is as follows: EAGVTQSPTHLIKTRGQQATLRCSPISGHTSVYWYQQALGLGLQFLLWYDEGEERNRGNFPPRFSGRQFPNYSSELNVNALELEDSALYLCASSLGTGRNSYEQYFGPGTRLTVT.

This clone occurred once. V is TRBV5-1 and J is TRBJ2-7, with 7 bases fitting TRBD1. The CDR3 is 15 amino acids. Germline V lookup: CDR1 SGHRS, CDR2 YFSETQ. With 5 bases clipped from V and 2 bases from J, the junction kept 10 bases outside the gene matches. Written as DNA, the CDR3 is TGCGCCAGCAGTCTCAGAGGGACAGCTGCCTACGAGCAGTACTTC. This codes for CASSLRGTAAYEQYF.

Here the CDR3 reads CASVRNTEAFF. Here the CDR3 DNA reads TGTGCCAGCGTGAGGAACACTGAAGCTTTCTTT. V usage is TRBV6-5 and J usage is TRBJ1-1; D not certain. CDR1 and CDR2 from the germline V gene are MNHEY and SVGAGI. This CDR3 has 11 residues. V shed 8 bases and J shed 1 base, with 5 bases lying between them.

CDR3 nucleotide sequence: TGTGCCAGCAGTGAACCCGGGAAGTCAGCGTTCTCCTACGAGCAGTACTTC. This gives the protein CASSEPGKSAFSYEQYF. The chain joins TRBV6-1 to TRBJ2-7; perhaps TRBD2 as D (5 bases). V gave up 2 bases and J gave up 0 bases, with 17 bases separating them. The length of the CDR3 is 17 residues. CDR1 and CDR2 (germline): MNHNS, SASEGT.

The chain is built from TRBV5-4 and TRBJ2-1; a weak D match, TRBD2 (5 bases). Trimming left V 3 bases short and J 4 bases short, with 14 bases between. In germline, CDR1 is SGHNT, CDR2 YYREEE (reference sequence). This CDR3 spans 15 amino acids. In DNA, the CDR3 is TGTGCCAGCAGCTCGGGGATAGAAACATACAATGAGCAGTTCTTC. This sequence encodes CASSSGIETYNEQFF.

The rearrangement links TRBV19 to TRBJ2-4; D possibly corresponds to TRBD2 (5 bases). Germline values: CDR1 LNHDA, CDR2 SQIVND (reference sequence). The CDR3 sequence is 13 residues long. V gave up 8 bases and J gave up 0 bases, with 8 bases separating them. DNA for the CDR3: TGTGCCAGTGAGGGAAAAGCCAAAAACATTCAGTACTTC. The encoded protein is CASEGKAKNIQYF.

The sample holds one count of this clone. The CDR3: CASSERPSGTGELFF. The CDR3 nucleotides read TGTGCCAGCAGTGAAAGGCCCTCGGGCACCGGGGAGCTGTTTTTT. J is TRBJ2-2 and V is TRBV2; D remains unclear. Germline V gene lookup returns CDR1 SNHLY and CDR2 FYNNEI. CDR3 length: 15 residues. V lost 2 bases, J lost 4 bases, and 11 bases lay in between.

This sequence joins TRBV10-3 and TRBJ2-2; 7 nucleotides match TRBD2. This CDR3 has 16 residues. CDR1 and CDR2 from the germline V gene are ENHRY and SYGVKD. J lost 0 bases, V lost 7 bases, and 8 bases had no gene match. Here the CDR3 reads CAITLSGTANTGELFF. The CDR3 nucleotides read TGTGCCATCACCTTGAGCGGGACCGCGAACACCGGGGAGCTGTTTTTT.

This chain uses TRBV7-9 with TRBJ2-2; 8 nucleotides line up with TRBD1. The CDR3 loop spans 15 amino acids. The ends lost 1 base at V and 6 bases at J; junction bases unmatched: 4. Per the germline V gene, CDR1 is SEHNR and CDR2 is FQNEAQ (reference sequence). In DNA, the CDR3 is TGTGCCAGCAGCTTAGTTCAGGGGGCCGCCGGGGAGCTGTTTTTT. Translation gives CASSLVQGAAGELFF.

This clone was detected a few times. This sequence joins TRBV6-1 and TRBJ2-6; D gene unclear. This CDR3 comprises 15 residues. Germline CDR1 is MNHNS and CDR2 is SASEGT. V gave up 0 bases and J gave up 0 bases, with 3 bases separating them. In DNA form, the CDR3 reads TGTGCCAGCAGTGAAGCTAGCTCTGGGGCCAACGTCCTGACTTTC. The encoded protein is CASSEASSGANVLTF.

The chain recombines TRBV5-4 with TRBJ1-2; D ambiguous. The CDR3 is 15 amino acids. V lost 5 bases to trimming and J lost 4 bases, with 18 bases between them. In germline, CDR1 is SGHNT, CDR2 YYREEE (reference sequence). The CDR3 spells CASSTTVARFYGYTF. CDR3 in DNA: TGTGCCAGCAGTACGACGGTAGCGAGGTTCTATGGCTACACCTTC.

The gene calls are TRBV6-5 and TRBJ1-5; possibly TRBD1 for D (5 bases). CDR1 is MNHEY, CDR2 SVGAGI, per germline. The CDR3 covers 15 residues. The V and J ends lost 4 bases and 7 bases respectively, with 17 bases between them. As DNA, the CDR3 is TGTGCCAGCAGTTCCCTCCAGGGCAGCTGGCAGCCCCAGCATTTT. It yields the protein CASSSLQGSWQPQHF.

The rearrangement joins TRBV6-5 to TRBJ1-2, with TRBD1 matching over 8 bases. The CDR3 length is 13 residues. V lost 5 bases and J lost 8; bases outside the gene matches: 7. Looked up from germline, CDR1 is MNHEY and CDR2 is SVGAGI. The CDR3 region has the DNA TGTGCCAGCAGTGAGGACAGGGTCCTAGGCTACACCTTC. Encoded protein: CASSEDRVLGYTF.

This rearrangement joins TRBV6-5 to TRBJ2-1, with 8 bases matching TRBD2. Losses at the gene ends were 6 bases for V and 1 base for J; bases not matched to a gene: 5. The CDR3 loop spans 15 amino acids. Germline V gene lookup returns CDR1 MNHEY and CDR2 SVGAGI. In DNA form, the CDR3 reads TGTGCCAGCAGCCGGGGGGGTAGATCCTACAATGAGCAGTTCTTC. It is translated as CASSRGGRSYNEQFF.

This clone was found a few times. The chain joins TRBV5-5 to TRBJ1-5; the D is unclear. This CDR3 region has 14 residues. V lost 0 bases to trimming and J lost 1 base, with 5 bases between them. Germline V gene sequence: CDR1 SGHKS, CDR2 YYEKEE (reference sequence). CDR3 protein: CASSLVPSNQPQHF. For the CDR3, the DNA is TGTGCCAGCAGCTTGGTCCCGAGCAATCAGCCCCAGCATTTT.

The chain's CDR3 is CASSQATSGRFQQETQYF. CDR3 in DNA: TGCGCCAGCAGCCAAGCTACTAGCGGGAGGTTTCAGCAAGAGACCCAGTACTTC. The J gene is TRBJ2-5, the V gene TRBV4-1, with 12 positions matching TRBD2. CDR3 length equals 18 residues. V gave up 1 base and J gave up 2 bases; unmatched junction bases: 8. The germline V gene encodes CDR1 MGHRA and CDR2 YSYEKL.

The V gene is TRBV9, the J gene TRBJ2-7; 7 nucleotides align to TRBD1. CDR3 length equals 18 residues. Germline V gene sequence: CDR1 SGDLS, CDR2 YYNGEE. J gave up 2 bases and V 4 bases, and 18 bases lay outside the gene matches. CDR3 in amino acids: CASSREQSGGQSTYEQYF. CDR3 DNA sequence: TGTGCCAGCAGCCGAGAACAATCAGGGGGACAGTCCACCTACGAGCAGTACTTC.

The chain uses TRBV28 and TRBJ1-4, with D perhaps matching TRBD1 (6 bases). V was clipped by 3 bases and J by 8 bases, with 16 bases between them. The CDR3 totals 15 residues. Germline V gene data show CDR1 as MDHEN and CDR2 as SYDVKM. DNA for the CDR3: TGTGCCAGCAGTTTCCTTTTGGGGGCGGACGAAAAACTGTTTTTT. Its translation is CASSFLLGADEKLFF.

The V and J genes are TRBV10-3 and TRBJ2-7; D may be TRBD2 (6 bases). The germline CDR1 and CDR2 sequences are ENHRY and SYGVKD. The CDR3 is 16 residues long. The V end lost 0 bases, the J end lost 3 bases, and 15 bases lay between the germline ends. The CDR3 nucleotides are TGTGCCATCAGTGAGTCGGCTTTGAGGGAGGACTACGAGCAGTACTTC. Encoded protein: CAISESALREDYEQYF.

The DNA of the CDR3 is TGTGCCAGCAGCCCGAGCGGGAAAGCCAATGAGCAGTTCTTC. It yields the protein CASSPSGKANEQFF. The chain recombines TRBV7-3 with TRBJ2-1; 7 nucleotides match TRBD2. The junction had 7 bases not matched to a gene; V was cut back by 5 bases and J by 6 bases. Germline CDR1 reads SGHTA; CDR2 reads FQGTGA. The CDR3 length is 14 residues.

The J gene is TRBJ2-7, the V gene TRBV9, with 7 bases fitting TRBD1. The junction had 5 bases not matched to a gene; V was cut back by 0 bases and J by 2 bases. The V gene's germline CDR1 is SGDLS and CDR2 YYNGEE. The CDR3 loop spans 15 amino acids. This chain's CDR3 is CASSVGGQNTYEQYF. CDR3 nucleotide sequence: TGTGCCAGCAGCGTAGGGGGACAGAATACCTACGAGCAGTACTTC.